This T cell receptor (beta chain) was identified in a study of beta chain features in type 1 diabetes (dated by TCRdb to between 2017 and 2018). About the study as a whole: Patients and healthy donors did not differ in mean age, gender distribution, total cell number or subset yield. A total of 100 million to 140 million sorted cells were examined across all samples, and the number of cells per subset was strongly correlated with RNA yield. Naive and central memory subsets were obtained from all 30 or so donors, but regulatory and stem cell-like memory subsets were isolated from only 8 patients and 8 healthy donors. The study compared the TCRB repertoires of sorted circulating CD4+ T cell subsets in recently diagnosed type 1 diabetes patients with those in matched healthy donors.

The CDR3 sequence holds 13 residues, the cysteine and phenylalanine included. The kept DNA is CDR3 alone, 39 bases in frame from the first base. Relative to germline, V is missing 3 bases and J is missing 5 bases, with 3 bases of the junction outside any gene match. CDR1 is given as LGHNA and CDR2 as YSLEER, both from the germline V gene. This clone was counted between two and nine times. Its antigen remains undetermined. Base qualities are not provided; no much larger clone lies one nucleotide away. The sample holds other DNA sequences that translate to the same CDR3. From each donor, a single peripheral blood sample of roughly 0.11 L on average was drawn into heparinised tubes. A BD FACSAria II was used to sort naive, central memory, regulatory and stem cell-like memory CD4+ T cells with a panel that included CD45RO, CCR7, CD25, CD127, CD95 and CD27. Purity was above 95% for every sorted population. PBMCs were separated immediately by Lymphoprep density gradient centrifugation and were stained directly, without being cultured. Samples were stained and sorted in pairs, with one healthy donor and one patient per experiment, so that batch effects were minimized.

The paper as a whole reports these results and caveats: Because cDNA was sequenced instead of genomic DNA, highly expressing activated cells could be over-represented, though the groups showed no difference in activation or CD3 levels. PCR might favor shorter templates, but patient and control samples were amplified and corrected together, so any skew would affect both groups equally. Because small numbers of individuals were included in the HLA sub-analyses, any influence of HLA type on TCRB rearrangement was left unresolved. Naive, central memory and regulatory TCRB repertoires appeared more similar among patients than among healthy donors. At VDJ recombination sites, patients with type 1 diabetes made fewer insertions and deleted more nucleotides, a pattern implying thymic rearrangement abnormalities. A moderate but significant shortening of TCRB CDR3 length was observed in type 1 diabetes patients in all four CD4+ subsets.

The entire isolated RNA was reverse transcribed using the High Capacity cDNA Reverse Transcription Kit, and thus expressed TCRB transcripts were sequenced. Deep immunoSEQ sequencing was applied to naive, central memory and regulatory T cell samples, giving an average of around 3.8 million total reads per sample. Sorted cells were lysed in RLT buffer and RNA was extracted with DNase-treated RNeasy Micro or Mini kits, depending on cell number. Each cell subset was processed on its own to prevent cross-contamination, while patient and healthy donor samples were processed together. The immunoSEQ multiplex PCR was used to amplify TCRB sequences from cDNA, yielding 87-bp fragments that span the CDR3 region. The amplicons were sequenced using the Illumina HiSeq platform. Concerning the study's data processing: Synthetic template baselines were used to correct PCR bias computationally, reads within Hamming distance 2 were collapsed together, and singletons that could not be merged were discarded. Reads were aligned against IMGT to assign V, D and J genes, CDR3 length and insertions or deletions at six rearrangement sites. Within each subset, clonotype counts were normalized to sorted cell number, and only after that were true diversity and Gini coefficients computed with the tcR R package. The overlap coefficient, calculated on TCRB nucleotide sequences, was used to measure repertoire sharing. As a proxy for the pre-selection repertoire, out-of-frame TCRB sequences from naive cells were analyzed. TCRdb stores this immuneACCESS table with in-frame sequences only. Part of the clones is absent; in the studies checked, under half of the shortfall reflects unresolved V genes, and no reason is known for the rest. V, J and clone size are those of that table, while D and trimming were read from the DNA. The sample table contains roughly 450,000 clones; only one count was recorded for around 14% of them. Less than 0.04% of the sample is in the top ten clones.

The receptor comes from a man aged 25 to 40 in good health. This sequence uses TRBV4-3 and TRBJ2-5; 7 nucleotides in the junction match TRBD1. Specimen: naive CD4+ T cells from blood. Sample cell subset or site, as interpreted from the label and publication: true naive CD4+ T cells. Here the CDR3 is given as CASSQAQGETQYF. The DNA sequence follows: TGCGCCAGCAGCCAGGCACAGGGGGAGACCCAGTACTTC.